These 16 T cell receptor beta chains were all obtained from the same sample, sequenced in a study of blood T cell repertoires in COVID-19. Assay: immunoSEQ multiplex PCR; the TCRdb copy retains only in-frame clones and omits some. The sample holds around 90,000 clones, about 86% seen once. Specimen: peripheral blood. The receptors originated from a man aged 45 to 65 with COVID-19, enrolled during active disease.

The chain uses TRBV3-1 (or the pseudogene TRBV3-2) and TRBJ2-5; 8 bases match TRBD2. CDR1 is LGHDT, CDR2 YNNKEL, per germline (reference sequence). V lost 3 bases, J lost 3 bases, and 9 bases stayed unmatched. The CDR3 is 16 residues long. This CDR3 is CASSQTGGGFKETQYF. CDR3 in DNA: TGTGCCAGCAGCCAGACCGGGGGGGGTTTTAAAGAGACCCAGTACTTC.

This clone appeared a single time. The chain joins TRBV4-3 to TRBJ1-1; 8 bases fit TRBD1. The CDR3 has 16 amino acids. The germline V gene encodes CDR1 LGHNA and CDR2 YSLEER. J was trimmed by 5 bases and V by 0 bases; bases with no gene match: 8. CDR3: CASSQDPGQGGTEAFF. CDR3 DNA: TGCGCCAGCAGCCAAGATCCCGGACAGGGAGGGACTGAAGCTTTCTTT.

This chain links TRBV2 with TRBJ2-1; 14 positions match TRBD2. This CDR3 is built from 14 residues. Germline assignment: CDR1 SNHLY and CDR2 FYNNEI. Trimming removed 8 bases from V and 8 bases from J; junction bases left unmatched: 5. Here the CDR3 DNA reads TGTGCCAGCCGCGGGACTAGCGGGGGCGATGAGCAGTTCTTC. Translation: CASRGTSGGDEQFF.

The chain combines TRBV23-1 with TRBJ2-7; possibly TRBD1 for D (6 bases). TRBV23-1 is an ORF for which the function is uncertain. The length of the CDR3 is 12 residues. The germline V and J ends were trimmed by 2 bases and 4 bases, with 6 bases remaining between them. DNA of the CDR3: TGCGCCAGCAGTCAAACAGGGTACGAGCAGTACTTC. Its protein is CASSQTGYEQYF.

This clone has a single count. The chain couples TRBV27 to TRBJ2-7; 9 bases agree with TRBD2. The ends lost 3 bases at V and 3 bases at J; junction bases unmatched: 6. The CDR3 runs 15 residues. Germline CDR1 reads MNHEY; CDR2 reads SMNVEV (reference sequence). CDR3: CASSFRGGALYEQYF. The CDR3 coding sequence is TGTGCCAGCAGTTTTCGCGGGGGGGCTCTCTACGAGCAGTACTTC.

The chain carries TRBV18 and TRBJ2-7, with D possibly matching TRBD2 (6 bases). V shed 6 bases and J shed 1 base, with 16 bases lying between them. Per the germline V gene, CDR1 is KGHSH and CDR2 is LQKENI. The CDR3 extends over 15 amino acids. The CDR3 here is CASSPRGGDSYEQYF. The CDR3 DNA sequence: TGTGCCAGCTCCCCAAGGGGAGGCGATTCCTACGAGCAGTACTTC.

The rearrangement uses TRBV7-2 and TRBJ1-2; 7 nucleotides align to TRBD1. CDR1 is SGHTA, CDR2 FQGNSA, per germline. Trimming took 4 bases from V and 0 from J; bases not matched to a gene: 2. The CDR3 contains 14 residues. CDR3 sequence (DNA): TGTGCCAGCAGCTATACAGGGGCTAACTATGGCTACACCTTC. This encodes CASSYTGANYGYTF. The full variable domain, rest sourced from reference TRBV7-2 and TRBJ1-2, is GAGVSQSPSNKVTEKGKDVELRCDPISGHTALYWYRQSLGQGLEFLIYFQGNSAPDKSGLPSDRFSAERTGGSVSTLTIQRTQQEDSAVYLCASSYTGANYGYTFGSGTRLTVV.

V is TRBV2 and J is TRBJ2-3, with TRBD2 identical over 10 bases. Per the germline V gene, CDR1 is SNHLY and CDR2 is FYNNEI. The V gene end was trimmed by 8 bases and the J gene end by 0 bases; junction bases not matched to a gene: 14. The CDR3 runs to 18 residues. The CDR3 DNA is TGTGCCAGCCTTGCCCCACTAGCGGGACCCTCTAGCACAGATACGCAGTATTTT. It is translated as CASLAPLAGPSSTDTQYF.

This chain uses TRBV5-4 with TRBJ1-2; 12 nucleotides align to TRBD1. This CDR3 has 19 amino acids. Germline values: CDR1 SGHNT, CDR2 YYREEE (reference sequence). The junction had 21 bases not matched to a gene; V was cut back by 4 bases and J by 8 bases. The CDR3 protein is CASSLKPGTGGTAIPGYTF. DNA for the CDR3: TGTGCCAGCAGCCTCAAACCGGGGACAGGGGGCACAGCGATCCCCGGCTACACCTTC.

This clone was recorded a few times. V usage is TRBV4-1 and J usage is TRBJ1-3, with no clear D. V dropped 2 bases and J dropped 4 bases, with 9 bases sitting between them. This CDR3 is built from 14 residues. Germline V gives CDR1 MGHRA, CDR2 YSYEKL. The CDR3 DNA is TGCGCCAGCAGCCAAAGCTGGGAGGGAAACACCATATATTTT. Protein: CASSQSWEGNTIYF.

J is TRBJ2-7 and V is TRBV3-1 (or the pseudogene TRBV3-2); maybe TRBD2 (6 bases). The CDR3 sequence is 15 residues long. V dropped 1 base and J dropped 3 bases, with 13 bases sitting between them. Germline V CDR1 and CDR2: LGHDT, YNNKEL (reference sequence). The CDR3 sequence is CASSQVGGELYEQYF. The CDR3 DNA reads as TGTGCCAGCAGCCAAGTGGGAGGAGAACTCTACGAGCAGTACTTC.

V and J are TRBV10-1 and TRBJ1-1; unclear D gene. The germline CDR1 and CDR2 sequences are WNHNN and SYGVQD (reference sequence). V lost 6 bases to trimming and J lost 7 bases, with 9 bases between them. This CDR3 has 11 amino acids. CDR3: CASSGRGEAFF. The CDR3 bases are TGCGCCAGCAGCGGACGGGGTGAAGCTTTCTTT.

The chain couples TRBV6-5 to TRBJ1-2; 10 nucleotides align to TRBD1. Germline V gene data show CDR1 as MNHEY and CDR2 as SVGAGI. CDR3 size: 15 residues. The ends lost 6 bases at V and 5 bases at J; junction bases unmatched: 9. The CDR3 loop reads CASRRQGAKGYGYTF. CDR3 coding DNA: TGTGCCAGCAGAAGACAGGGGGCAAAAGGATATGGCTACACCTTC.

The genes are TRBV4-1 and TRBJ1-2; D remains unclear. CDR1 is MGHRA and CDR2 is YSYEKL in the germline V gene. The V gene lost 1 base and the J gene lost 4 bases, with 16 bases spanning the gap. This CDR3 is 16 amino acids long. CDR3 region: CASSQGAEIGGYGYTF. The CDR3 DNA is TGCGCCAGCAGCCAAGGGGCAGAAATAGGAGGCTATGGCTACACCTTC.

This clone has more than one count but fewer than ten. The chain links TRBV30 to TRBJ1-2; tentatively, D is TRBD1 (6 bases). Looked up from germline, CDR1 is GTSNPN and CDR2 is SVGIG (reference sequence). The V end lost 4 bases, the J end lost 4 bases, and 22 bases lay between the germline ends. The CDR3 consists of 16 residues. CDR3 sequence: CAWILGTGLDSYGYTF. CDR3 coding DNA: TGTGCCTGGATCCTGGGAACAGGGCTCGATTCCTATGGCTACACCTTC.

The chain recombines TRBV2 with TRBJ1-1; the D gene is possibly TRBD1 (5 bases). The V end was cut by 3 bases, the J end by 0 bases, with 11 bases between. Per the germline V gene, CDR1 is SNHLY and CDR2 is FYNNEI. This CDR3 spans 15 amino acids. The CDR3 DNA follows: TGTGCCAGCAGTGAGGGGGGTACCTTGAACACTGAAGCTTTCTTT. Its protein product is CASSEGGTLNTEAFF.